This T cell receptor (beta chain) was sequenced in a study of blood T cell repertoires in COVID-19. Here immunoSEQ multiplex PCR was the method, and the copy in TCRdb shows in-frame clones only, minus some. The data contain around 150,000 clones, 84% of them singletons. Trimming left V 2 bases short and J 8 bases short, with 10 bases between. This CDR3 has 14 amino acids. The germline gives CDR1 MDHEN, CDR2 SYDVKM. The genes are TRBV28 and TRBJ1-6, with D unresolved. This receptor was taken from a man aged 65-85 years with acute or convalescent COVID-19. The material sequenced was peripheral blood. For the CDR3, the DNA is TGTGCCAGCAGTTTAGCCAGGTTGGATTCACCCCTCCACTTT. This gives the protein CASSLARLDSPLHF.